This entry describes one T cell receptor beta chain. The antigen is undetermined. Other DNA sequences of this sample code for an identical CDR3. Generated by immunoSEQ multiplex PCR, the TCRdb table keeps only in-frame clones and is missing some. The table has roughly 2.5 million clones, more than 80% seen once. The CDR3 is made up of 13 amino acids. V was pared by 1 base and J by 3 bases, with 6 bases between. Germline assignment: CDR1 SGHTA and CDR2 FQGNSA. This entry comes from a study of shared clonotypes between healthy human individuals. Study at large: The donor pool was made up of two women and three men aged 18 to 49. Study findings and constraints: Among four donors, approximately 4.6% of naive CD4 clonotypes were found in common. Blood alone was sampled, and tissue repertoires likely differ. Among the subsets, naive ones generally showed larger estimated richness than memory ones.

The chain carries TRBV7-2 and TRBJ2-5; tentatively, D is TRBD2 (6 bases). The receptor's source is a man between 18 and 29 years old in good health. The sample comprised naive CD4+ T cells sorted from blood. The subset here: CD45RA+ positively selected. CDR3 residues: CASSLEREETQYF. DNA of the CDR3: TGTGCCAGCAGCTTAGAGCGGGAAGAGACCCAGTACTTC.